This entry lists 15 T cell receptor beta chains sequenced from one sample in a study of beta chain features in type 1 diabetes. Broader study findings: All four CD4+ subsets of Type 1 diabetes patients contained TCRB CDR3s that were moderately but significantly shorter.

Their target antigens are unknown. Sequenced material consisted of expressed TCRB transcripts (all of the isolated RNA was reverse transcribed). Profiled with immunoSEQ multiplex PCR; TCRdb holds only in-frame clones, not every one. There are fewer than 300,000 clones in the sample; 9.5% to 13% occur only once, and approximately 0.015% lies in the top ten. Sequencing was performed on naive CD4+ T cells from blood. The receptor source for this set is a man in his thirties or forties with type 1 diabetes.

This clone occurred a few times. The V gene is TRBV11-2, the J gene TRBJ1-5; 9 nucleotides align to TRBD1. V shed 3 bases and J 6 bases; nucleotides not matched to a gene: 6. The CDR3 contains 15 residues. Germline CDR1 and CDR2: SGHAT and FQNNGV. The CDR3 loop is CASSFGTGLTQPQHF. As DNA, the CDR3 is TGTGCCAGCAGCTTCGGGACAGGGTTGACTCAGCCCCAGCATTTT.

In its sample, this clone was seen a few times. The chain combines TRBV2 with TRBJ1-6, with 9 bases identical to TRBD1. The CDR3 is made up of 14 amino acids. Germline V lookup: CDR1 SNHLY, CDR2 FYNNEI. The V and J ends lost 7 bases and 7 bases, in that order; junction bases with no gene match: 5. CDR3 in amino acids: CASIKTGGNSPLHF. The CDR3 coding sequence is TGTGCCAGCATTAAGACAGGGGGGAATTCACCCCTCCACTTT.

The chain has TRBV7-8 and TRBJ2-2; TRBD1 might be the D (6 bases). The CDR3 runs to 15 residues. V shed 3 bases and J shed 1 base, with 9 bases lying between them. CDR1 and CDR2 (germline): SGHVS, FQNEAQ. The CDR3 spells CASSLVTGNTGELFF. CDR3 DNA sequence: TGTGCCAGCAGCTTGGTGACAGGGAACACCGGGGAGCTGTTTTTT.

V is TRBV5-4 and J is TRBJ2-2, with a weak D call TRBD2 (7 bases). This CDR3 comprises 16 residues. Germline values: CDR1 SGHNT, CDR2 YYREEE (reference sequence). The V end was cut by 8 bases, the J end by 4 bases, with 21 bases between. The CDR3 protein is CASAPGGRGSTGELFF. Here the CDR3 DNA reads TGTGCCAGTGCCCCGGGGGGCCGGGGGAGCACCGGGGAGCTGTTTTTT.

The J gene is TRBJ1-2, the V gene TRBV2, with 7 bases lining up with TRBD1. Per the germline V gene, CDR1 is SNHLY and CDR2 is FYNNEI. The CDR3 has 15 residues. With 2 bases clipped from V and 3 bases from J, the junction kept 6 bases outside the gene matches. For the CDR3, the DNA is TGTGCCAGCAGTGAAAGACAGGGCTTCTACTATGGCTACACCTTC. Amino acid sequence: CASSERQGFYYGYTF.

The CDR3 region is CASSQGVARRSPLHF. The DNA for the CDR3 is TGCGCCAGCAGCCAAGGGGTAGCCCGGCGTTCACCCCTCCACTTT. The chain is built from TRBV4-1 and TRBJ1-6; D gene ambiguous. Germline values: CDR1 MGHRA, CDR2 YSYEKL. V was shortened by 1 base and J by 9 bases, with 13 bases between the two germline ends. This CDR3 contains 15 residues.

This clone was detected only a few times. This rearrangement joins TRBV5-4 to TRBJ2-3; 7 positions agree with TRBD1. Germline lookup yields CDR1 SGHNT and CDR2 YYREEE (reference sequence). This CDR3 is 16 amino acids long. Germline trimming cut 4 bases from V and 0 bases from J; bases unmatched to any gene: 8. CDR3 amino acids: CASSPRQGLSTDTQYF. In nucleotides, the CDR3 is TGTGCCAGCAGCCCTCGACAGGGCTTAAGCACAGATACGCAGTATTTT.

Comments on this clone: This specimen includes other DNA sequences encoding the same CDR3. The rearrangement joins TRBV18 to TRBJ2-7; no reliable D call. The CDR3 runs to 13 residues. Trimming shortened V by 0 bases and J by 3 bases, and 6 bases separated the two germline ends. The germline V gene encodes CDR1 KGHSH and CDR2 LQKENI. The CDR3 coding sequence is TGTGCCAGCTCACCACCGTCCGGCTACGAGCAGTACTTC. It yields the protein CASSPPSGYEQYF.

The V and J genes are TRBV29-1 and TRBJ2-3; 10 bases line up with TRBD2. The germline V gene encodes CDR1 SQVTM and CDR2 ANQGSEA. Trimming took 6 bases from V and 6 from J; bases not matched to a gene: 6. The CDR3 has 13 residues. CDR3 nucleotide sequence: TGCAGCGTCGTTAGCGGGGGGCAGGATACGCAGTATTTT. It is translated as CSVVSGGQDTQYF.

The sample holds a few counts of this clone. The J gene is TRBJ1-2, the V gene TRBV5-4; 7 bases map to TRBD1. The CDR3 runs 14 residues. Trimming at V came to 2 bases and at J to 2 bases, leaving 3 bases not matched to a gene. Germline CDR1 is SGHNT and CDR2 is YYREEE (reference sequence). The CDR3 DNA follows: TGTGCCAGCAGCTTCGGGACAGCCAACTATGGCTACACCTTC. Translated: CASSFGTANYGYTF.

This clone has only a few counts. This sequence joins TRBV9 and TRBJ1-6; 7 positions match TRBD1. V was clipped by 0 bases and J by 8 bases; unmatched bases: 8. The CDR3 has 16 residues. Germline CDR1 reads SGDLS; CDR2 reads YYNGEE. The chain's CDR3 is CASSVEAGGFDSPLHF. Here the CDR3 DNA reads TGTGCCAGCAGCGTAGAGGCAGGGGGGTTCGATTCACCCCTCCACTTT. Filled out from reference TRBV9 and TRBJ1-6, the complete variable domain reads DSGVTQTPKHLITATGQRVTLRCSPRSGDLSVYWYQQSLDQGLQFLIQYYNGEERAKGNILERFSAQQFPDLHSELNLSSLELGDSALYFCASSVEAGGFDSPLHFGNGTRLTVT.

This clone was detected only a few times. The chain joins TRBV27 to TRBJ2-2, with 7 bases lining up with TRBD2. CDR3 length equals 15 residues. Per germline, CDR1 MNHEY and CDR2 SMNVEV (reference sequence). The J segment lost 4 bases and the V segment lost 2 bases, leaving 4 bases of the junction unmatched. The CDR3 DNA reads TGTGCCAGCAGTTTAATGGGGGGGAGCACCGGGGAGCTGTTTTTT. Protein: CASSLMGGSTGELFF.

The V and J genes are TRBV6-6 and TRBJ2-7; 9 bases line up with TRBD1. With 5 bases clipped from V and 9 bases from J, the junction kept 8 bases outside the gene matches. Germline-derived CDR1 and CDR2 are MNHNY and SVGAGI (reference sequence). The CDR3 has 13 residues. Here the CDR3 reads CASSRDRVFGQYF. Written as DNA, the CDR3 is TGTGCCAGCAGTCGGGACAGGGTTTTTGGGCAGTACTTC.

The CDR3 spells CASKGQGWYDEQYF. CDR3 in DNA: TGTGCCAGTAAGGGCCAGGGGTGGTACGACGAGCAGTACTTC. The V gene is TRBV19, the J gene TRBJ2-7; D is possibly TRBD1 (6 bases). V lost 7 bases to trimming and J lost 5 bases, with 18 bases between them. Germline V CDR1 and CDR2: LNHDA, SQIVND (reference sequence). This CDR3 comprises 14 residues.

V usage is TRBV6-5 and J usage is TRBJ1-1, with D tentatively TRBD1 (5 bases). Germline-derived CDR1 and CDR2 are MNHEY and SVGAGI. V lost 2 bases, J lost 4 bases, and 8 bases lay in between. CDR3 length: 13 residues. CDR3 sequence: CASSYQGGTEAFF. CDR3 coding DNA: TGTGCCAGCAGTTACCAGGGTGGCACTGAAGCTTTCTTT.